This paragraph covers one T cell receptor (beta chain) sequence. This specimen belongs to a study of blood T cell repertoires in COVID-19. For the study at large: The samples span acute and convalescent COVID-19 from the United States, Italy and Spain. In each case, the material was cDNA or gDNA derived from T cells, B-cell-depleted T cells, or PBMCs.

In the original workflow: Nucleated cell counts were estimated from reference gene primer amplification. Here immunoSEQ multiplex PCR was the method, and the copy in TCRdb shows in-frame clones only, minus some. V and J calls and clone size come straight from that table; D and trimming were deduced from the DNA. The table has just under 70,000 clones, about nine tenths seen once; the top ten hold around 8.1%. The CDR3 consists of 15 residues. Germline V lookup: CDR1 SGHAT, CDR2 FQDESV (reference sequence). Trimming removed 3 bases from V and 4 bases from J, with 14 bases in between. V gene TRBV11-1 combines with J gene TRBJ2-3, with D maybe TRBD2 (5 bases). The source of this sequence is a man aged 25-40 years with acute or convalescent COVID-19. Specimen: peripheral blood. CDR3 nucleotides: TGTGCCAGCAGCTTTAGAGGGAACCGGGCAGATACGCAGTATTTT. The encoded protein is CASSFRGNRADTQYF.